This T cell receptor beta chain was observed in a study of T cell responses to AZD1222 COVID-19 vaccine. Study-wide background: Doses given second, at about 4 or about 12 weeks, were pooled. Whole-study findings and limits: The donors showed a predominance of white British ancestry and of females, with possible underestimation of clonal diversity. Among spike-specific TCRs, nearly half reportedly target unmutated variant regions.

CDR1 is SGHTA and CDR2 is FQGNSA in the germline V gene. Trimming stripped 5 bases from V and 5 bases from J, with 6 bases between. CDR3 size: 11 residues. The protocol was immunoSEQ multiplex PCR, while the TCRdb copy is restricted to in-frame clones and leaves out a portion. The data contain 150,000 to 180,000 clones, more than 75% of them singletons. This clone was picked up one time. Its antigen is not known. The sequence was obtained from an adult in good health. The gene calls are TRBV7-2 and TRBJ2-5; D not resolved. Here the sequenced sample was peripheral blood, taken on day 0 of AZD1222 vaccination. CDR3 loop: CASSPQETQYF. The CDR3 DNA sequence: TGTGCCAGCAGCCCACAGGAGACCCAGTACTTC.